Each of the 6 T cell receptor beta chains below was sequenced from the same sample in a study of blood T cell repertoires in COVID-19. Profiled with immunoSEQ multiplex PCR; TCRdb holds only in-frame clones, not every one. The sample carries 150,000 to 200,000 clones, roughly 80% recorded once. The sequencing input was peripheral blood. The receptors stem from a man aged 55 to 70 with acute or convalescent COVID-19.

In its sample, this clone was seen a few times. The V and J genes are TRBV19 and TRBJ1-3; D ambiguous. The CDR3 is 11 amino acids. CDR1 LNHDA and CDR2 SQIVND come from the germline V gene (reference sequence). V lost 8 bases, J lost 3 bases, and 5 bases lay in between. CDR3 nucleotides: TGTGCCAGTTGTCGTGGAAACACCATATATTTT. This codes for CASCRGNTIYF.

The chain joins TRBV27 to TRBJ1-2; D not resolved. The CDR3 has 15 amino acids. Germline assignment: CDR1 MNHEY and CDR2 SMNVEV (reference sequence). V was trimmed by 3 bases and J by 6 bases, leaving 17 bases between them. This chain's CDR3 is CASSLRRGRSNGYTF. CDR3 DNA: TGTGCCAGCAGTTTGCGTCGGGGTCGGTCGAATGGCTACACCTTC.

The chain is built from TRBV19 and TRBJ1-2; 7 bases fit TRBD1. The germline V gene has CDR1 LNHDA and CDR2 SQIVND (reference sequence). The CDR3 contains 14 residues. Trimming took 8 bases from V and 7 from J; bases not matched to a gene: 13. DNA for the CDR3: TGTGCCAGTTTTGACAGGGCGTTCCTCGGTGGCTACACCTTC. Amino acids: CASFDRAFLGGYTF.

The CDR3 nucleotides are TGTGCCAGTAGTATAGCTAACCCCGATACGCAGTATTTT. This sequence encodes CASSIANPDTQYF. J is TRBJ2-3 and V is TRBV19; the D is unclear. V lost 1 base and J lost 6, with 8 bases in between. The length of the CDR3 is 13 residues. Looked up from germline, CDR1 is LNHDA and CDR2 is SQIVND (reference sequence).

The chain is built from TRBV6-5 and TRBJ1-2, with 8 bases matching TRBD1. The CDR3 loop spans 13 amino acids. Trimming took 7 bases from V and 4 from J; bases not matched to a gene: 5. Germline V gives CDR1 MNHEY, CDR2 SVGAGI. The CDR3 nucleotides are TGTGCCAGCATCGCGGACAGGGCCTATGGCTACACCTTC. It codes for CASIADRAYGYTF.

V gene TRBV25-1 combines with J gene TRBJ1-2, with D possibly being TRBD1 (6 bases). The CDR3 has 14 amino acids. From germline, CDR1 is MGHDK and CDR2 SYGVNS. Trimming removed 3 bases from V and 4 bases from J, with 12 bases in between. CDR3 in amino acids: CASSDRGGFYGYTF. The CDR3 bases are TGTGCCAGCAGTGACAGGGGTGGTTTCTATGGCTACACCTTC.